A single T cell receptor (beta chain) is shown here with its context. This record belongs to a study of OX40 agonist ivuxolimab in advanced cancers. As for the study in general: With a range of roughly 20 to 80, age averaged about 58 years, and about 82% were male.

Method: immunoSEQ multiplex PCR; TCRdb's copy keeps in-frame clones and lacks some. The repertoire has 78,000 or so clones, under 95% of them found once; the top ten carry roughly 10%. Trimming took off 7 bases at V and 6 bases at J, with 20 bases between the two ends. The CDR3 sequence is 15 residues long. The V gene's germline CDR1 is LNHNV and CDR2 YYDKDF (reference sequence). This chain connects TRBV15 to TRBJ2-3, with D possibly called TRBD1 or TRBD2 (5 bases each). Specimen: CD4+ or CD8+ T cells sorted from blood, collected in a trial of the OX40 agonist ivuxolimab. The clonotype originates from an adult with an advanced solid tumor such as melanoma, head and neck, liver or kidney cancer. CDR3 in DNA: TGTGCCACCACATCGAGCGGCTTGTCAGGGGATACGCAGTATTTT. This translates into CATTSSGLSGDTQYF.